Shown below are 22 T cell receptor beta chains from a single sample sequenced in a study of T cells in Graves' hyperthyroidism and ophthalmopathy. TCR beta CDR3 region amplification was performed from RNA transcripts. First-round RT-PCR with HTBI primers amplified the TCR CDR3 region. Each CDR3 protein is one row after TCRdb ran MiXCR on the multiplex PCR reads. The sample has approximately 400,000 distinct CDR3 sequences; under 15% are singletons. What was sequenced was blood. These receptors originate from a woman aged 25 to 39 with Graves' hyperthyroidism.

V and J are TRBV18 and TRBJ1-4, with a tentative D call TRBD1 (5 bases). Between the trimmed V and J ends, which lost 3 bases and 4 bases, there was a span of 12 bases. Germline V gene sequence: CDR1 KGHSH, CDR2 LQKENI. CDR3 size: 15 residues. CDR3 amino acids: CASSPWDLGNEKLFF. The CDR3 nucleotides are TGTGCCAGCTCACCGTGGGACCTCGGTAATGAAAAACTGTTTTTT.

Regarding this clonotype: A read error is possible here, since a much larger clone lies one base away. V and J are TRBV11-2 and TRBJ1-4; 9 bases are a match to TRBD1. The CDR3 extends over 15 amino acids. Germline values: CDR1 SGHAT, CDR2 FQNNGV. In DNA form, the CDR3 reads TGTGCCAGCAGGAAGACGGACAGGGGTAATGAAAAACCGTTTTTT. Translated: CASRKTDRGNEKPFF.

This clonotype has ten or more counts. This chain links TRBV11-2 with TRBJ1-2; 9 nucleotides line up with TRBD1. The trim removed 1 base at V and 6 bases at J, leaving 3 bases unmatched. CDR1 and CDR2 from the germline V gene are SGHAT and FQNNGV. The CDR3 runs 14 residues. Written as DNA, the CDR3 is TGTGCCAGCAGCTTAGCGGGACAGGGACATGGCTACACCTTC. This codes for CASSLAGQGHGYTF.

In its sample, this clonotype was seen a few times. This sequence joins TRBV24-1 and TRBJ1-5; 11 nucleotides match TRBD1. Germline trimming cut 3 bases from V and 6 bases from J; bases unmatched to any gene: 6. CDR1 is KGHDR and CDR2 is SFDVKD in the germline V gene. This CDR3 region has 16 residues. This CDR3 reads CATSDAGQGVAQPQHF. The CDR3 coding sequence is TGTGCCACCAGTGATGCGGGACAGGGGGTCGCTCAGCCCCAGCATTTT.

This clonotype was seen more than once but under ten times. The V call is TRBV24-1, the J call TRBJ2-1; TRBD2 might be the D (5 bases). Germline V gives CDR1 KGHDR, CDR2 SFDVKD. This CDR3 has 16 amino acids. The germline V and J ends were trimmed by 6 bases and 4 bases, with 18 bases remaining between them. The CDR3 region has the DNA TGTGCCACCAGTAGGGTTAGGAACACGGGGTACAATGAGCAGTTCTTC. Its protein product is CATSRVRNTGYNEQFF.

The table lists this clonotype with many counts. This sequence joins TRBV27 and TRBJ1-5, with 9 bases identical to TRBD1. The germline V gene has CDR1 MNHEY and CDR2 SMNVEV (reference sequence). This CDR3 has 17 amino acids. J gave up 1 base and V 0 bases, and 4 bases lay outside the gene matches. This chain's CDR3 is CASSLSGTGYSNQPQHF. CDR3 nucleotides: TGTGCCAGCAGTTTATCAGGGACAGGGTACAGCAATCAGCCCCAGCATTTT.

This clonotype was detected many times. The chain links TRBV28 to TRBJ2-7; D is unresolved. V was clipped by 4 bases and J by 3 bases, with 16 bases between them. The CDR3 covers 15 residues. Per germline, CDR1 MDHEN and CDR2 SYDVKM. CDR3 sequence (DNA): TGTGCCAGCAGTTCCCCGGACGGTGGGCTCTACGAGCAGTACTTC. Its translation is CASSSPDGGLYEQYF.

This clonotype was recorded many times. The chain is built from TRBV5-1 and TRBJ1-1; D perhaps matches TRBD1 (5 bases). Germline V gene lookup returns CDR1 SGHRS and CDR2 YFSETQ. The CDR3 covers 15 residues. V shed 0 bases and J shed 4 bases, with 13 bases lying between them. The CDR3 coding sequence is TGCGCCAGCAGCTTGGAGCAGGGTATTTCCACTGAAGCTTTCTTT. This gives the protein CASSLEQGISTEAFF.

At least ten counts were recorded for this clonotype. This chain links TRBV7-6 with TRBJ2-1; TRBD2 agrees at 15 bases. The CDR3 covers 18 residues. The junction had 8 bases not matched to a gene; V was cut back by 4 bases and J by 4 bases. The germline gives CDR1 SGHVS, CDR2 FNYEAQ. The DNA of the CDR3 is TGTGCCAGCAGCTCGCCAGCGGGACTAGCGGGAGGATACAATGAGCAGTTCTTC. Translated: CASSSPAGLAGGYNEQFF. Based on the CDR3 plus reference TRBV7-6 and TRBJ2-1, the full variable domain is GAGVSQSPRYKVTKRGQDVALRCDPISGHVSLYWYRQALGQGPEFLTYFNYEAQQDKSGLPNDRFSAERPEGSISTLTIQRTEQRDSAMYRCASSSPAGLAGGYNEQFFGPGTRLTVL.

The genes are TRBV20-1 and TRBJ1-2, with D possibly matching TRBD1 (6 bases). V lost 3 bases, J lost 2 bases, and 10 bases lay in between. Germline V gives CDR1 DFQATT, CDR2 SNEGSKA (reference sequence). The CDR3 extends over 13 amino acids. The CDR3: CSASRGTNYGYTF. Written as DNA, the CDR3 is TGCAGTGCTAGTAGGGGGACCAACTATGGCTACACCTTC.

This clonotype has ten or more counts. The gene calls are TRBV14 and TRBJ2-1, with 10 bases that match TRBD2. Germline V gene sequence: CDR1 SGHDN, CDR2 FVKESK. J was trimmed by 4 bases and V by 1 base; bases with no gene match: 4. This CDR3 spans 16 amino acids. CDR3 DNA: TGTGCCAGCAGCCAAGTTACTAGCGGGGCTTACAATGAGCAGTTCTTC. Protein: CASSQVTSGAYNEQFF. Together with reference TRBV14 and TRBJ2-1, the CDR3 gives the full variable domain: EAGVTQFPSHSVIEKGQTVTLRCDPISGHDNLYWYRRVMGKEIKFLLHFVKESKQDESGMPNNRFLAERTGGTYSTLKVQPAELEDSGVYFCASSQVTSGAYNEQFFGPGTRLTVL.

This clonotype was seen ten or more times. The rearrangement joins TRBV28 to TRBJ2-7; 7 nucleotides line up with TRBD2. The J segment lost 3 bases and the V segment lost 3 bases, leaving 14 bases of the junction unmatched. The CDR3 covers 17 residues. CDR1 is MDHEN and CDR2 is SYDVKM in the germline V gene. The CDR3 sequence is CASSFGGVGGVHYEQYF. CDR3 sequence (DNA): TGTGCCAGCAGTTTCGGCGGCGTGGGGGGGGTACACTACGAGCAGTACTTC. The whole variable domain, filled in from reference TRBV28 and TRBJ2-7, reads DVKVTQSSRYLVKRTGEKVFLECVQDMDHENMFWYRQDPGLGLRLIYFSYDVKMKEKGDIPEGYSVSREKKERFSLILESASTNQTSMYLCASSFGGVGGVHYEQYFGPGTRLTVT.

This rearrangement joins TRBV12-3 or TRBV12-4 to TRBJ1-5; 9 positions match TRBD1. The V and J ends lost 6 bases and 7 bases, in that order; junction bases with no gene match: 10. The CDR3 spans 15 residues. The DNA of the CDR3 is TGTGCCAGCAGCTGGGACAGGGATCGGGCACAGCCCCAGCATTTT. It translates to CASSWDRDRAQPQHF.

This clonotype was counted many times. This chain joins TRBV20-1 and TRBJ1-1; D unclear. Germline V gene sequence: CDR1 DFQATT, CDR2 SNEGSKA (reference sequence). This CDR3 is 14 amino acids long. V lost 5 bases and J lost 4, with 17 bases in between. The CDR3, as DNA: TGCAGTGCTCTTCAACCCCGTGGAAGCACTGAAGCTTTCTTT. The encoded protein is CSALQPRGSTEAFF.

This clonotype was observed a few times. The gene calls are TRBV7-9 and TRBJ1-5; TRBD1 might be the D (5 bases). Germline assignment: CDR1 SEHNR and CDR2 FQNEAQ (reference sequence). V lost 5 bases and J lost 6, with 20 bases in between. CDR3 size: 16 residues. The CDR3 protein is CASSIITQRGCQPQHF. CDR3 nucleotide sequence: TGTGCCAGCAGCATAATTACCCAACGGGGCTGTCAGCCCCAGCATTTT. Using reference TRBV7-9 and TRBJ1-5 for the parts outside the CDR3, the full variable domain is DTGVSQNPRHKITKRGQNVTFRCDPISEHNRLYWYRQTLGQGPEFLTYFQNEAQLEKSRLLSDRFSAERPKGSFSTLEIQRTEQGDSAMYLCASSIITQRGCQPQHFGDGTRLSIL.

This clonotype was found many times. The chain joins TRBV7-3 to TRBJ2-1; 7 bases line up with TRBD2. Germline CDR1 reads SGHTA; CDR2 reads FQGTGA. After removal of 5 bases from V and 7 bases from J, the junction contained 11 bases not matched to a gene. The CDR3 spans 15 residues. In DNA form, the CDR3 reads TGTGCCAGCAGCACCCAGGCCAGGACTAGGAATGAGCAGTTCTTC. Protein product: CASSTQARTRNEQFF.

This clonotype was observed many times. The chain has TRBV5-8 and TRBJ1-5, with 7 bases that match TRBD1. Germline CDR1 is SGHTS and CDR2 is YDEGEE. Unmatched junction bases numbered 4, after V lost 4 bases and J lost 3 bases. This CDR3 has 14 amino acids. CDR3 sequence (DNA): TGTGCCAGCAGCACCGACAGGGACAATCAGCCCCAGCATTTT. Translated, it gives CASSTDRDNQPQHF.

In this sample, this clonotype turned up many times. The V call is TRBV11-2, the J call TRBJ2-5; D may correspond to TRBD1 or TRBD2 (5 bases each). This CDR3 has 16 residues. From germline, CDR1 is SGHAT and CDR2 FQNNGV. Deletions cut 1 base from V and 4 bases from J, with 16 bases between. The CDR3 region has the DNA TGTGCCAGCAGCTTAGGCGGGCAGTCCCAGGGAGAGACCCAGTACTTC. Its protein product is CASSLGGQSQGETQYF.

This clonotype showed up just a few times. The rearrangement joins TRBV28 to TRBJ2-2; tentatively, D is TRBD1 or TRBD2 (5 bases each). Trimming took 7 bases from V and 5 from J, leaving 14 bases between them. Germline-derived CDR1 and CDR2 are MDHEN and SYDVKM. CDR3 size: 14 residues. This chain's CDR3 is CASNPPGATGELFF. CDR3 nucleotide sequence: TGTGCCAGCAACCCGCCCGGGGCTACCGGGGAGCTGTTTTTT.

The V gene is TRBV15, the J gene TRBJ1-3; a weak D match, TRBD1 (6 bases). CDR1 LNHNV and CDR2 YYDKDF come from the germline V gene (reference sequence). V dropped 4 bases and J dropped 3 bases, with 13 bases sitting between them. This CDR3 has 15 residues. Written as DNA, the CDR3 is TGTGCCACCAGCAAAAACAGGGAGCGTGGAAACACCATATATTTT. Encoded protein: CATSKNRERGNTIYF.

This clonotype occurred many times. The chain combines TRBV20-1 with TRBJ2-7, with 11 bases that match TRBD1. The germline V gene encodes CDR1 DFQATT and CDR2 SNEGSKA (reference sequence). The length of the CDR3 is 13 residues. Trimming removed 6 bases from V and 2 bases from J; junction bases left unmatched: 3. This chain's CDR3 is CSAPGQGAYEQYF. In nucleotides, the CDR3 is TGCAGTGCCCCGGGACAGGGGGCCTACGAGCAGTACTTC.

The table lists this clonotype with many counts. The chain has TRBV6-1 and TRBJ2-5; D remains unclear. This CDR3 has 15 amino acids. Per germline, CDR1 MNHNS and CDR2 SASEGT. With 7 bases removed from V and 2 bases from J, the gap between germline ends came to 17 bases. The CDR3 DNA sequence: TGTGCCAGCACAATGACGACCTTGGATCAAGAGACCCAGTACTTC. This gives the protein CASTMTTLDQETQYF.